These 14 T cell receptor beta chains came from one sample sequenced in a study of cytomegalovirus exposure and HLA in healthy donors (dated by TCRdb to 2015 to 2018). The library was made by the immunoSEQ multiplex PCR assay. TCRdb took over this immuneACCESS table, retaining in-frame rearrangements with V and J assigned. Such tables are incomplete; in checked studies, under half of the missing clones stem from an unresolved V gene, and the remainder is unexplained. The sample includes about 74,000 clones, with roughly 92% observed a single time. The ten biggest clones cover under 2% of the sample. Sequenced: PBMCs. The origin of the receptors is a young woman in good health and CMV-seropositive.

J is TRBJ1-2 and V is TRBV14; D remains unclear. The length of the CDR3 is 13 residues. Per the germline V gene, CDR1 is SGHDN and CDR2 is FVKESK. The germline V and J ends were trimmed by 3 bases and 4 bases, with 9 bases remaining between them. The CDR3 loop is CASSQEGGYGYTF. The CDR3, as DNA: TGTGCCAGCAGCCAGGAGGGAGGCTATGGCTACACCTTC.

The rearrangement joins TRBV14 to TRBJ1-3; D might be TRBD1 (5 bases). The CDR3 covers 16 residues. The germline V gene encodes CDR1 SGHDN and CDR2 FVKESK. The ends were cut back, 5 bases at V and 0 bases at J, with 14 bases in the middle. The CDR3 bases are TGTGCCAGCAGCAAAACAGGATATCACTCTGGAAACACCATATATTTT. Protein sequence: CASSKTGYHSGNTIYF. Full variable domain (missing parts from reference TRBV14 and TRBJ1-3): EAGVTQFPSHSVIEKGQTVTLRCDPISGHDNLYWYRRVMGKEIKFLLHFVKESKQDESGMPNNRFLAERTGGTYSTLKVQPAELEDSGVYFCASSKTGYHSGNTIYFGEGSWLTVV.

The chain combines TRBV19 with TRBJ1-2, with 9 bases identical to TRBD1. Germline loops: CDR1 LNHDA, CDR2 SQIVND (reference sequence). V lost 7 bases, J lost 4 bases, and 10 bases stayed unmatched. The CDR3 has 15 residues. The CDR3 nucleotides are TGTGCCAGTACAAATACCGGGACAGGGAGCTATGGCTACACCTTC. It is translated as CASTNTGTGSYGYTF.

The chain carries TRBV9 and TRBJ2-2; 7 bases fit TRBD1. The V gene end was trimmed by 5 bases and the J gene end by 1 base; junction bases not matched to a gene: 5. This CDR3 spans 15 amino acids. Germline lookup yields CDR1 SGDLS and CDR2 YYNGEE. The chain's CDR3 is CASRAGGGNTGELFF. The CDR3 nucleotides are TGTGCCAGCAGAGCAGGGGGTGGGAACACCGGGGAGCTGTTTTTT. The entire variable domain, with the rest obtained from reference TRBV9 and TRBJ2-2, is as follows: DSGVTQTPKHLITATGQRVTLRCSPRSGDLSVYWYQQSLDQGLQFLIQYYNGEERAKGNILERFSAQQFPDLHSELNLSSLELGDSALYFCASRAGGGNTGELFFGEGSRLTVL.

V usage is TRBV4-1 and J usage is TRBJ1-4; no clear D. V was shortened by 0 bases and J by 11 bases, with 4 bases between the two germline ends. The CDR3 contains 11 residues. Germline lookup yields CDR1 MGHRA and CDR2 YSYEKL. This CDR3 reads CASSQERKLFF. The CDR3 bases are TGCGCCAGCAGCCAAGAGAGGAAACTGTTTTTT.

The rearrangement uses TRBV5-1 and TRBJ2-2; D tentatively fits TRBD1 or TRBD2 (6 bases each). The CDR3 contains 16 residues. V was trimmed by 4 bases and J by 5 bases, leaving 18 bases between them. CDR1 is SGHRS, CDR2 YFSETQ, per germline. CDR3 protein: CASSLGASEPTGELFF. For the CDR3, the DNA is TGCGCCAGCAGCCTGGGGGCTAGCGAGCCAACCGGGGAGCTGTTTTTT. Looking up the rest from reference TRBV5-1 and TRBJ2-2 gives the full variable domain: KAGVTQTPRYLIKTRGQQVTLSCSPISGHRSVSWYQQTPGQGLQFLFEYFSETQRNKGNFPGRFSGRQFSNSRSEMNVSTLELGDSALYLCASSLGASEPTGELFFGEGSRLTVL.

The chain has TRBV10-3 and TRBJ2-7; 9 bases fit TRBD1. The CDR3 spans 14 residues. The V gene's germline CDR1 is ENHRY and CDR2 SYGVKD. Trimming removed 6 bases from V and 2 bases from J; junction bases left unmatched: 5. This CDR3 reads CAIRGTGRTYEQYF. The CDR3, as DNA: TGTGCCATCAGGGGGACAGGGAGAACCTACGAGCAGTACTTC.

The CDR3 is CASRVAGDTDTQYF. The CDR3 nucleotides read TGTGCCAGCAGGGTAGCGGGGGACACAGATACGCAGTATTTT. The chain uses TRBV4-2 and TRBJ2-3, with 9 bases that match TRBD2. The CDR3 extends over 14 amino acids. Germline loops: CDR1 LGHNA, CDR2 YNFKEQ. J was trimmed by 2 bases and V by 6 bases; bases with no gene match: 3.

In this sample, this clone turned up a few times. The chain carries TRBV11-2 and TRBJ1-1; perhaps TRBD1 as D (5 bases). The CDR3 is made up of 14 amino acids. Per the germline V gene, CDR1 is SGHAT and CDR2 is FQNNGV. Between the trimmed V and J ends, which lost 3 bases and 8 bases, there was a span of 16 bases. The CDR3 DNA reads TGTGCCAGCAGCTTCAGGGTCTCCTCGAACGAAGCTTTCTTT. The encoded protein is CASSFRVSSNEAFF. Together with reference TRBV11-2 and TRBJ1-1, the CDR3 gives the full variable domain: EAGVAQSPRYKIIEKRQSVAFWCNPISGHATLYWYQQILGQGPKLLIQFQNNGVVDDSQLPKDRFSAERLKGVDSTLKIQPAKLEDSAVYLCASSFRVSSNEAFFGQGTRLTVV.

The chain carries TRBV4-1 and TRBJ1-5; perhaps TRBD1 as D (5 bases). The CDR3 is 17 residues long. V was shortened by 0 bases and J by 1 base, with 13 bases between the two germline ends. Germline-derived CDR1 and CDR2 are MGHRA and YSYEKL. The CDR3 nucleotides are TGCGCCAGCAGCCAAGAGACAGTCTCTGGGAGCAATCAGCCCCAGCATTTT. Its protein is CASSQETVSGSNQPQHF.

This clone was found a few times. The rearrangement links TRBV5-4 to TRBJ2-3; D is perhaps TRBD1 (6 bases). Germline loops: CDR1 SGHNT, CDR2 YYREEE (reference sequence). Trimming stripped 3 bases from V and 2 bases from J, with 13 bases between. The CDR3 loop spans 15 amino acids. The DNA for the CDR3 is TGTGCCAGCAGCTCCTCCAGGGGAGACACAGATACGCAGTATTTT. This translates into CASSSSRGDTDTQYF.

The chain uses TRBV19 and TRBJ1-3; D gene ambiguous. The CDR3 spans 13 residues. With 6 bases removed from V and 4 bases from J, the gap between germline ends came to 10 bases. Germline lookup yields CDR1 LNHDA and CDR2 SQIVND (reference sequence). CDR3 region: CASSSRLGNTIYF. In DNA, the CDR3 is TGTGCCAGTAGCTCGAGGCTCGGAAACACCATATATTTT.

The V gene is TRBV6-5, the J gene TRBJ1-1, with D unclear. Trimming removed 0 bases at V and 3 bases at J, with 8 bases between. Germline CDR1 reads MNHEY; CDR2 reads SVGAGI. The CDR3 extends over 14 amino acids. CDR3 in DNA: TGTGCCAGCAGTTACTCGAGCCCTCACACTGAAGCTTTCTTT. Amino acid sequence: CASSYSSPHTEAFF.

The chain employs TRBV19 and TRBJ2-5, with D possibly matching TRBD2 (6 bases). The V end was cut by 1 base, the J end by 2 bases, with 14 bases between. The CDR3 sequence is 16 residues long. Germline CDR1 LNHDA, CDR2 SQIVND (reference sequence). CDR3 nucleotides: TGTGCCAGTAGTATAGGGGGAGGAACGGAGCAAGAGACCCAGTACTTC. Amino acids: CASSIGGGTEQETQYF.